This note documents a single T cell receptor (beta chain) sequence. Its antigen remains unidentified. TCRdb keeps only in-frame clones here, not all; method: immunoSEQ multiplex PCR. The sample consists of about 130,000 clones, approximately 95% of them appearing once. This sample was included in a study of T cell responses to AZD1222 COVID-19 vaccine. Study-wide results and limits: At baseline, just a handful of AZD1222 recipients tested seropositive. Repertoire sampling occurred only after the peak T cell response. White British ancestry dominated among donors, who included more females, and clonal diversity was possibly underestimated.

Sequenced material: peripheral blood, taken 28 days after the second AZD1222 dose. This receptor was identified in an adult who received the AZD1222 COVID-19 vaccine.

The DNA for the CDR3 is TGTGCCAGCAGCTTAGTTGTGTCAGGGTTCGTTATTGTTCCCCTCCACTTT. Its translation: CASSLVVSGFVIVPLHF. The genes are TRBV7-9 and TRBJ1-6, with D possibly TRBD1 on 5 matching bases. V gave up 1 base and J gave up 13 bases, with 23 bases separating them. This CDR3 has 17 amino acids. Germline CDR1 reads SEHNR; CDR2 reads FQNEAQ (reference sequence). Using reference TRBV7-9 and TRBJ1-6 for the parts outside the CDR3, the full variable domain is DTGVSQNPRHKITKRGQNVTFRCDPISEHNRLYWYRQTLGQGPEFLTYFQNEAQLEKSRLLSDRFSAERPKGSFSTLEIQRTEQGDSAMYLCASSLVVSGFVIVPLHFGNGTRLTVT.